The rows below give T cell receptor beta chains drawn from one sample of a study of blood T cell repertoires in COVID-19. TCRdb keeps only in-frame clones here, not all; method: immunoSEQ multiplex PCR. The table records some 200,000 clones, around 84% of them present only once. The sequenced sample was peripheral blood. These receptors came from a man aged 30-40 years with active or convalescent COVID-19. The CDR3 runs from the conserved cysteine through the conserved F or W. Fields, in order: CDR3 length, clone size, J gene, D gene, V gene, CDR3 protein, CDR3 DNA. D genes are given only for firm matches. The size entry is marked missing in some rows and otherwise reads once, few, many or a size class.

>14|NA|TRBJ1-5|TRBD1|TRBV7-9
CASSSGGQDQPQHF
TGTGCCAGCAGCTCCGGCGGACAGGATCAGCCCCAGCATTTT
>13|NA|TRBJ2-7|TRBD2|TRBV7-2
CASSVRGGYEQYF
TGTGCCAGCAGCGTTCGGGGGGGGTACGAGCAGTACTTC
>16|few|TRBJ2-1|NA|TRBV27
CASSRDRRVSYNEQFF
TGTGCCAGCAGTCGGGACCGGAGGGTTTCCTACAATGAGCAGTTCTTC
>17|NA|TRBJ1-6|TRBD1|TRBV15
CATSVRDRGGYNSPLHF
TGTGCCACCAGCGTCCGGGACAGGGGCGGCTATAATTCACCCCTCCACTTT
>17|few|TRBJ1-4|NA|TRBV5-1
CASSFGEIRGTNEKLFF
TGCGCCAGCAGCTTCGGCGAAATCAGGGGCACTAATGAAAAACTGTTTTTT
>13|NA|TRBJ1-6|TRBD1|TRBV5-1
CASSGTGDSPLHF
TGCGCCAGCAGCGGGACAGGGGACTCACCCCTCCACTTT
>14|few|TRBJ1-2|TRBD1|TRBV6-5
CASSPTTGTRGYTF
TGTGCCAGCAGCCCCACGACAGGGACTCGAGGCTACACCTTC
>14|NA|TRBJ1-1|NA|TRBV10-3
CAISEVQGHTEAFF
TGTGCCATCAGTGAAGTGCAGGGCCACACTGAAGCTTTCTTT
>13|NA|TRBJ1-5|NA|TRBV19
CASTDWAPQPQHF
TGTGCCAGTACCGATTGGGCCCCTCAGCCCCAGCATTTT
>15|NA|TRBJ1-3|TRBD1|TRBV4-2
CASSQGTGGENTIYF
TGTGCCAGCAGCCAGGGAACAGGGGGGGAAAACACCATATATTTT
>17|NA|TRBJ1-1|NA|TRBV2
CASSEIGGETMNTEAFF
TGTGCCAGCAGTGAAATAGGGGGGGAAACAATGAACACTGAAGCTTTCTTT
>15|NA|TRBJ2-5|NA|TRBV10-3
CAISEGLRVQETQYF
TGTGCCATCAGTGAGGGGTTGAGGGTCCAAGAGACCCAGTACTTC
>16|NA|TRBJ2-4|NA|TRBV3-1/TRBV3-2
CASSRGGGTAKNIQYF
TGTGCCAGCAGCCGAGGGGGGGGGACAGCCAAAAACATTCAGTACTTC
>13|NA|TRBJ1-1|NA|TRBV6-1
CASSDKMNTEAFF
TGTGCCAGCAGTGACAAAATGAACACTGAAGCTTTCTTT
>15|few|TRBJ2-4|NA|TRBV19
CASSIDTGSKNIQYF
TGTGCCAGTAGTATAGATACGGGGAGCAAAAACATTCAGTACTTC
>16|NA|TRBJ1-2|NA|TRBV5-1
CASSLGDRPSNYGYTF
TGCGCCAGCAGCTTGGGAGACAGACCTTCTAACTATGGCTACACCTTC
>15|NA|TRBJ1-6|TRBD1|TRBV5-4
CASTSQGEIGSPLHF
TGTGCCAGCACCTCACAGGGGGAAATCGGTTCACCCCTCCACTTT
>14|NA|TRBJ2-1|TRBD2|TRBV3-1/TRBV3-2
CASSLAGGANEQFF
TGTGCCAGCAGCCTCGCGGGGGGGGCCAATGAGCAGTTCTTC
>16|NA|TRBJ2-1|TRBD2|TRBV5-1
CASSPTSGYAYNEQFF
TGCGCCAGCAGCCCGACTAGCGGTTACGCCTACAATGAGCAGTTCTTC
>15|NA|TRBJ2-1|NA|TRBV7-2
CASSRTESYYNEQFF
TGTGCCAGCAGTCGGACAGAAAGTTACTACAATGAGCAGTTCTTC
>15|few|TRBJ2-1|TRBD2|TRBV19
CASKLAGGFYNEQFF
TGTGCCAGTAAACTAGCGGGAGGTTTCTACAATGAGCAGTTCTTC
>16|NA|TRBJ1-2|NA|TRBV11-2
CASSFSLLDSIYGYTF
TGTGCCAGCAGCTTCTCTCTCTTGGACAGTATATATGGCTACACCTTC
>16|NA|TRBJ1-3|TRBD1|TRBV5-1
CASSLGQGASGNTIYF
TGCGCCAGCAGCTTGGGACAGGGGGCCTCTGGAAACACCATATATTTT
>16|NA|TRBJ1-5|NA|TRBV15
CATSRDQGQLNQPQHF
TGTGCCACCAGCAGAGATCAGGGACAACTCAATCAGCCCCAGCATTTT
>15|NA|TRBJ2-7|NA|TRBV3-1/TRBV3-2
CASSQDQNRDYEQYF
TGTGCCAGCAGCCAAGATCAAAACAGGGACTACGAGCAGTACTTC
>16|NA|TRBJ1-1|TRBD1|TRBV6-4
CASSVLGGRGQTEAFF
TGTGCCAGCAGTGTCCTTGGAGGCAGGGGGCAAACTGAAGCTTTCTTT
>15|NA|TRBJ2-7|TRBD1|TRBV2
CASKDRGLSGYEQYF
TGTGCCAGCAAGGACAGGGGTCTGAGCGGCTACGAGCAGTACTTC
>13|NA|TRBJ2-7|NA|TRBV30
CAWSGTGAYEQYF
TGTGCCTGGAGTGGGACGGGAGCCTACGAGCAGTACTTC
>15|NA|TRBJ1-5|NA|TRBV6-5
CANTGGGHSNQPQHF
TGTGCCAACACTGGGGGGGGCCATAGCAATCAGCCCCAGCATTTT
>14|NA|TRBJ2-5|TRBD2|TRBV9
CASSVGLAEETQYF
TGTGCCAGCAGCGTAGGACTAGCTGAAGAGACCCAGTACTTC